The clone carrying this T cell receptor beta chain was seen ten or more times. What it binds is unknown. TCR beta CDR3 regions were amplified from RNA transcripts. The study used the HTBI primer set for a first-round RT-PCR of the TCR CDR3. TCRdb re-analysed the multiplex PCR reads in MiXCR, keeping a single row per CDR3 protein. The sample comprises about 53,000 distinct CDR3 sequences, just under 50% of which are singletons, and roughly 12% rests with the top ten. CDR3 length: 13 residues. Trimming left V 6 bases short and J 1 base short, with 12 bases between. Germline CDR1 and CDR2: DFQATT and SNEGSKA (reference sequence). The data belong to a study of T cells in Graves' hyperthyroidism and ophthalmopathy. Background on the study: Peripheral blood specimens were obtained at initial diagnosis, prior to any treatment.

Notes on the study in general: Among clonotypes expanded in thyroid above 0.001, most were also found in blood. Prediction of ophthalmopathy progression came a median 6.5 months pre-onset.

Among ophthalmopathy patients, the Clinical Activity Score reached at least 3, the NOSPECS grade reached at least 4, and duration remained under 3 months. This clonotype was obtained from a woman under 40 with Graves' ophthalmopathy. The sample taken for sequencing was blood. The chain has TRBV20-1 and TRBJ1-1; D may be TRBD1 (5 bases). The CDR3 nucleotides are TGCAGTGCCCCGTTTAGGGGGAACACTGAAGCTTTCTTT. The encoded protein is CSAPFRGNTEAFF.